This T cell receptor (beta chain) was sequenced during a study of vaccination effects on CD4 cells after COVID-19. Across the study: Two recovered convalescent patients were sampled 16 days and one week pre-vaccination. It was with roughly 11 IU/ml IL-2 and approximately 10 ug/ml peptides that two million PBMC per well were cultured.

Of note for this clone: What it recognizes is unknown.

Having been cultured for around ten days, the cells underwent CD4+ T cell isolation. Documented for the person is a PCR-confirmed SARS-CoV-2 infection occurring between March and December 2020. In the cultures, half the medium was exchanged for IL-2 medium on days 3 and 7. Measured with immunoSEQ multiplex PCR; TCRdb has only the in-frame clones, and not every one. This table holds approximately 47,000 clones, roughly three quarters found once. This clonotype was obtained from a human donor who had a prior SARS-CoV-2 infection. The input for sequencing was CD4+ T cells from PBMCs cultured without peptide, taken before COVID-19 vaccination.

As DNA, the CDR3 is TGTGCCAGCACCATAGACTGGGCCGGGGAGCTGTTTTTT. It is translated as CASTIDWAGELFF. This chain joins TRBV2 and TRBJ2-2; D is ambiguous. The germline gives CDR1 SNHLY, CDR2 FYNNEI. V was pared by 7 bases and J by 6 bases, with 12 bases between. This CDR3 spans 13 amino acids.